These T cell receptor beta chains were read from a single sample in a study of blood T cell repertoires in COVID-19. Assay: immunoSEQ multiplex PCR; the TCRdb copy retains only in-frame clones and omits some. The sample lists some 300,000 clones, almost 90% occurring once. Sequenced: PBMCs or T cells enriched from blood (not recorded which). These receptors came from a woman under 30 with acute COVID-19. The CDR3 runs from the conserved cysteine through the conserved F or W. The D gene is left open where the match is weak. Clone size appears in some rows only: once, few, many, or a class for an expanded clone.

>.|TRBV28|.|TRBJ1-5
CATQARGNQPQHF
TGTGCCACCCAGGCCAGGGGCAATCAGCCCCAGCATTTT
>.|TRBV24-1|TRBD1|TRBJ2-3
CATGIRDRATDTQYF
TGTGCCACCGGAATCCGGGACAGGGCCACAGATACGCAGTATTTT
>few|TRBV7-2|.|TRBJ2-2
CASSFSGTSNTGELFF
TGTGCCAGCAGCTTCTCCGGGACTTCGAACACCGGGGAGCTGTTTTTT
>.|TRBV7-3|TRBD2|TRBJ2-1
CASSPAGTSGWQFF
TGTGCCAGCAGCCCGGCGGGGACTAGCGGTTGGCAGTTCTTC
>.|TRBV10-3|TRBD2|TRBJ2-1
CAISEGARQLLAGGGTYNEQFF
TGTGCCATCAGTGAGGGGGCCCGACAGCTTCTAGCGGGAGGGGGTACCTACAATGAGCAGTTCTTC
>.|TRBV19|TRBD1|TRBJ2-5
CASSITGGSETQYF
TGTGCCAGTAGTATTACAGGGGGATCGGAGACCCAGTACTTC
>.|TRBV2|TRBD2|TRBJ2-1
CASRPGTSGNEQFF
TGTGCCAGCAGACCCGGGACTAGCGGCAATGAGCAGTTCTTC
>.|TRBV9|TRBD1|TRBJ2-7
CASSPFDRGFDEQYF
TGTGCCAGCAGCCCTTTTGACAGGGGTTTCGACGAGCAGTACTTC
>.|TRBV24-1|.|TRBJ2-1
CATSDREYPAHEQFF
TGTGCCACCAGTGATCGTGAGTATCCCGCCCATGAGCAGTTCTTC
>.|TRBV2|TRBD1|TRBJ1-4
CASRPKTGPREKLFF
TGTGCCAGCAGACCCAAGACAGGGCCTCGGGAAAAACTGTTTTTT
>.|TRBV2|.|TRBJ1-5
CASTEGNQPQHF
TGTGCCAGCACGGAGGGGAATCAGCCCCAGCATTTT
>.|TRBV6-5|.|TRBJ1-2
CASSYRDRLNNYGYTF
TGTGCCAGCAGTTACCGCGACAGACTCAACAACTATGGCTACACCTTC
>.|TRBV6-4|TRBD1|TRBJ2-1
CASSVGTGGGNEQFF
TGTGCCAGCAGTGTCGGGACAGGGGGCGGAAATGAGCAGTTCTTC
>.|TRBV28|.|TRBJ1-2
CASSSGYYGYTF
TGTGCCAGCAGTTCAGGGTACTATGGCTACACCTTC
>.|TRBV28|.|TRBJ1-2
CASSLPEQKVYGYTF
TGTGCCAGCAGTTTACCTGAACAGAAAGTCTATGGCTACACCTTC
>.|TRBV5-5|.|TRBJ2-1
CASSQHRVGYNEQFF
TGTGCCAGCAGCCAACACAGGGTGGGGTACAATGAGCAGTTCTTC
>.|TRBV2|.|TRBJ2-1
CASTRGEGNEQFF
TGTGCCAGCACCCGGGGAGAGGGCAATGAGCAGTTCTTC
>.|TRBV7-2|TRBD1|TRBJ1-2
CASSTSIGQGRVGYTF
TGTGCCAGCAGCACCTCGATCGGACAGGGAAGGGTTGGCTACACCTTC
>.|TRBV5-1|TRBD2|TRBJ2-3
CASSLGLAGISLLTDTQYF
TGCGCCAGCAGCTTGGGACTAGCGGGAATCTCCCTTCTTACAGATACGCAGTATTTT
>.|TRBV28|.|TRBJ1-5
CASRSLNQPQHF
TGTGCCAGCAGGTCATTGAATCAGCCCCAGCATTTT
>.|TRBV28|TRBD1|TRBJ1-6
CASNTDRAPLHF
TGTGCCAGCAACACCGACAGGGCCCCCCTCCACTTT
>.|TRBV18|.|TRBJ2-1
CASSRAETSNEQFF
TGTGCCAGCTCACGGGCCGAGACTAGTAATGAGCAGTTCTTC
>once|TRBV7-6|TRBD2|TRBJ2-5
CASSSSGQETQYF
TGTGCCAGCAGCTCTAGCGGCCAGGAGACCCAGTACTTC
>.|TRBV9|TRBD2|TRBJ2-7
CASSVAGLAYEQYF
TGTGCCAGCAGCGTAGCGGGACTAGCCTACGAGCAGTACTTC
>.|TRBV19|TRBD1|TRBJ1-1
CASSTWTGLNTEAFF
TGTGCCAGTAGTACTTGGACAGGTCTGAACACTGAAGCTTTCTTT
>.|TRBV6-6|TRBD1|TRBJ1-2
CASGDRASFYGYTF
TGTGCCAGTGGGGACAGGGCCTCCTTCTATGGCTACACCTTC
>.|TRBV28|.|TRBJ2-3
CASSLVNTQYF
TGTGCCAGCAGTCTTGTAAATACGCAGTATTTT
>.|TRBV19|TRBD1|TRBJ1-4
CASSRTGPHDEKLFF
TGTGCCAGTAGCCGGACAGGGCCCCACGATGAAAAACTGTTTTTT
>once|TRBV29-1|.|TRBJ2-3
CSVEPQGGGSADTQYF
TGCAGCGTTGAACCCCAGGGGGGAGGTAGCGCAGATACGCAGTATTTT
>.|TRBV24-1|TRBD1|TRBJ2-5
CATSDLLGGRETQYF
TGTGCCACCAGTGATTTGCTAGGGGGCCGGGAGACCCAGTACTTC
>.|TRBV28|TRBD1|TRBJ1-5
CASNSDRVGNQPQHF
TGTGCCAGCAATTCTGACAGGGTCGGCAATCAGCCCCAGCATTTT
>once|TRBV19|.|TRBJ1-2
CASNAGRWDYGYTF
TGTGCCAGTAACGCGGGACGGTGGGACTATGGCTACACCTTC
>.|TRBV7-8|.|TRBJ1-2
CASSLTPGLRYGYTF
TGTGCCAGCAGCCTCACCCCAGGACTGCGCTATGGCTACACCTTC
>.|TRBV9|.|TRBJ1-4
CASSSTATNEKLFF
TGTGCCAGCAGCTCGACTGCAACTAATGAAAAACTGTTTTTT
>.|TRBV5-8|.|TRBJ1-1
CASSHTSFF
TGTGCCAGCAGCCATACTTCTTTCTTT
>.|TRBV6-5|TRBD1|TRBJ1-6
CALARDRNSPLHF
TGTGCCTTAGCCCGGGACAGAAATTCACCCCTCCACTTT
>.|TRBV18|.|TRBJ1-3
CASSPPGLQTNTIYF
TGTGCCAGCTCACCACCGGGACTCCAAACAAACACCATATATTTT
>.|TRBV6-2/TRBV6-3|TRBD1|TRBJ1-4
CASSYIGTGDEKLFF
TGTGCCAGCAGTTACATAGGGACAGGGGATGAAAAACTGTTTTTT
>.|TRBV3-1/TRBV3-2|.|TRBJ1-1
CASSSDTEAFF
TGTGCCAGCAGCTCTGACACTGAAGCTTTCTTT
>once|TRBV12-3/TRBV12-4|.|TRBJ1-4
CASFSLEGEKLFF
TGTGCCAGCTTTTCCCTAGAGGGTGAAAAACTGTTTTTT
>.|TRBV5-1|.|TRBJ2-3
CASSEIEGTDTQYF
TGCGCCAGCAGCGAGATCGAAGGCACAGATACGCAGTATTTT
>.|TRBV28|TRBD1|TRBJ1-6
CASSRPGTGGSYNSPLHF
TGTGCCAGCAGTCGCCCCGGGACAGGGGGCTCCTATAATTCACCCCTCCACTTT
>.|TRBV6-5|TRBD2|TRBJ2-1
CASNTLAGVYNEQFF
TGTGCCAGTAATACACTAGCGGGGGTTTACAATGAGCAGTTCTTC
>.|TRBV27|.|TRBJ2-2
CASRIGRAGGELFF
TGTGCCAGCAGAATAGGCAGGGCCGGCGGGGAGCTGTTTTTT
>.|TRBV28|.|TRBJ1-1
CASSLPFSNTEAFF
TGTGCCAGCAGTTTACCGTTTTCGAACACTGAAGCTTTCTTT
>once|TRBV7-2|TRBD2|TRBJ2-2
CASSPGLAGYTGELFF
TGTGCCAGCAGCCCGGGACTAGCGGGATACACCGGGGAGCTGTTTTTT
>.|TRBV2|.|TRBJ2-4
CASSVAKNIQYF
TGTGCCAGCAGTGTCGCGAAAAACATTCAGTACTTC
>.|TRBV28|TRBD1|TRBJ1-1
CASSLIHRGLVGTEAFF
TGTGCCAGCAGTTTGATACACAGGGGCCTCGTGGGCACTGAAGCTTTCTTT
>.|TRBV19|.|TRBJ2-7
CASSPRREGTYEQYF
TGTGCCAGTAGTCCCCGACGAGAGGGCACCTACGAGCAGTACTTC
>.|TRBV19|TRBD1|TRBJ1-2
CASRSRPGTGDYGYTF
TGTGCCAGTAGGTCCAGACCCGGGACAGGGGACTATGGCTACACCTTC
>.|TRBV28|.|TRBJ1-2
CASTFGGFYGYTF
TGTGCCAGCACCTTTGGGGGGTTCTATGGCTACACCTTC
>once|TRBV7-3|TRBD2|TRBJ2-1
CASSPGLGFNEQFF
TGTGCCAGCAGTCCGGGACTAGGTTTCAATGAGCAGTTCTTC
>.|TRBV7-9|TRBD1|TRBJ2-3
CASSPQGEASTDTQYF
TGTGCCAGCAGTCCACAGGGGGAAGCTAGCACAGATACGCAGTATTTT
>.|TRBV2|.|TRBJ1-5
CASSDGGRSQPQHF
TGTGCCAGCAGTGACGGGGGGCGAAGTCAGCCCCAGCATTTT
>.|TRBV24-1|TRBD1|TRBJ2-2
CATSDLMGQGSTGELFF
TGTGCCACCAGTGATTTAATGGGACAGGGGAGCACCGGGGAGCTGTTTTTT
>.|TRBV7-9|TRBD2|TRBJ2-3
CASSLGLAGDTQYF
TGTGCCAGCAGCTTAGGACTAGCGGGCGATACGCAGTATTTT
>few|TRBV10-2|.|TRBJ1-1
CASSESWVLGDEAFF
TGCGCCAGCAGTGAGTCGTGGGTTCTCGGAGATGAAGCTTTCTTT
>.|TRBV28|.|TRBJ2-7
CASSAPPRGMSYEQYF
TGTGCCAGCAGTGCGCCCCCCCGGGGAATGTCCTACGAGCAGTACTTC
>.|TRBV5-6|.|TRBJ1-2
CASSSDLLANYGYTF
TGTGCCAGCAGCTCCGACCTCCTAGCTAACTATGGCTACACCTTC